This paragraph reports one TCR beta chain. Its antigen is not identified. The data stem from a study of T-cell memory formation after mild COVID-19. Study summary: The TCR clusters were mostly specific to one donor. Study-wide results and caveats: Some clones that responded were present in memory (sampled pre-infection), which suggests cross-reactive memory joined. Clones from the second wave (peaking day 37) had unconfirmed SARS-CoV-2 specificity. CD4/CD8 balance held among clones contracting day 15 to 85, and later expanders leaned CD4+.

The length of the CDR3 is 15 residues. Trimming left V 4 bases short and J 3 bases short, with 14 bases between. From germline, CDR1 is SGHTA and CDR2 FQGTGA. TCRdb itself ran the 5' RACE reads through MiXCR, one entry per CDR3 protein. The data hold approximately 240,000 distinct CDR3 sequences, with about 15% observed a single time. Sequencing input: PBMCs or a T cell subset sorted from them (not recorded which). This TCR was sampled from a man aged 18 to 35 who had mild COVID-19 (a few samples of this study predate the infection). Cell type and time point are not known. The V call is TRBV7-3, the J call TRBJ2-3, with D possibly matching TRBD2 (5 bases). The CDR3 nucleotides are TGTGCCAGCAGCTCCGGGATAAGCAATACAGATACGCAGTATTTT. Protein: CASSSGISNTDTQYF.